A single sample is the source of the 29 T cell receptor beta chains below, sequenced in a study of a mutant IDH1 vaccine in newly diagnosed glioma. Stated time point: baseline, week 1 (first vaccination visit). The treatment denotes: pre-vaccination baseline after standard-of-care therapy. The protocol was immunoSEQ multiplex PCR, while the TCRdb copy is restricted to in-frame clones and leaves out a portion. The sample shows fewer than 65,000 clones, 60% to 85% of them seen only once. The sample consisted of PBMCs, taken from a glioma patient treated with radiotherapy, temozolomide or both. Receptors originate from a middle-aged woman with glioma.

V and J are TRBV7-8 and TRBJ2-2; D is possibly TRBD1 or TRBD2 (6 bases each). The CDR3 has 18 amino acids. V was pared by 1 base and J by 4 bases, with 19 bases between. Germline assignment: CDR1 SGHVS and CDR2 FQNEAQ. The DNA for the CDR3 is TGTGCCAGCAGCTTAGTTATGCAGGGGAGGATGGGCACCGGGGAGCTGTTTTTT. It yields the protein CASSLVMQGRMGTGELFF.

V usage is TRBV19 and J usage is TRBJ2-7; no clear D gene. The CDR3 runs to 14 residues. Germline V CDR1 and CDR2: LNHDA, SQIVND (reference sequence). V was trimmed by 4 bases and J by 0 bases, leaving 10 bases between them. This CDR3 is CASSKDPSSYEQYF. The CDR3 DNA is TGTGCCAGTAGTAAGGATCCTAGCTCCTACGAGCAGTACTTC.

The J gene is TRBJ2-2, the V gene TRBV5-4, with 14 bases that match TRBD2. V was clipped by 5 bases and J by 4 bases; unmatched bases: 4. Germline assignment: CDR1 SGHNT and CDR2 YYREEE (reference sequence). This CDR3 is built from 16 residues. As DNA, the CDR3 is TGTGCCAGCAGTTTTGGACTAGCGGGGGGCACCGGGGAGCTGTTTTTT. This codes for CASSFGLAGGTGELFF.

The V gene is TRBV5-6, the J gene TRBJ1-5, with 12 positions matching TRBD1. This CDR3 contains 16 residues. Germline loops: CDR1 SGHDT, CDR2 YYEEEE. V dropped 4 bases and J dropped 1; count of bases not matched to a gene: 3. DNA of the CDR3: TGTGCCAGCAGCATCGGGACAGGGGGCAGCAATCAGCCCCAGCATTTT. Translation: CASSIGTGGSNQPQHF.

This clone was counted between two and nine times. The J gene is TRBJ2-2, the V gene TRBV7-9; 12 nucleotides agree with TRBD2. The CDR3 is 19 residues long. Trimming at V came to 2 bases and at J to 6 bases, leaving 13 bases not matched to a gene. Germline-derived CDR1 and CDR2 are SEHNR and FQNEAQ (reference sequence). The CDR3 reads CASSLRLAGGPLSAGELFF. CDR3 DNA: TGTGCCAGCAGCTTACGGCTAGCGGGGGGGCCTTTATCGGCCGGGGAGCTGTTTTTT.

The genes are TRBV18 and TRBJ1-1, with no clear D. In germline, CDR1 is KGHSH, CDR2 LQKENI. Trimming pared 2 bases from V and 3 bases from J, leaving 7 bases between. The CDR3 is 13 residues long. The CDR3 is CASSPVGDTEAFF. CDR3 nucleotide sequence: TGTGCCAGCTCACCAGTCGGGGACACTGAAGCTTTCTTT.

The rearrangement uses TRBV5-4 and TRBJ1-4; D is unclear. This CDR3 has 14 amino acids. Germline CDR1 SGHNT, CDR2 YYREEE (reference sequence). Trimming left V 3 bases short and J 4 bases short, with 10 bases between. The CDR3 DNA sequence: TGTGCCAGCAGCTCCCGAACCTATAATGAAAAACTGTTTTTT. Translating it yields CASSSRTYNEKLFF.

The count of this clone is one. CDR3 sequence reads: CASSLGPGRDTGNTIYF. CDR3 DNA: TGCGCCAGCAGCTTAGGGCCCGGGAGGGACACTGGAAACACCATATATTTT. The chain carries TRBV5-1 and TRBJ1-3; D perhaps matches TRBD1 (6 bases). The CDR3 consists of 17 residues. V was cut by 2 bases and J by 2 bases, with 17 bases left in between. Germline V CDR1 and CDR2: SGHRS, YFSETQ. The whole variable domain, remainder taken from reference TRBV5-1 and TRBJ1-3, is KAGVTQTPRYLIKTRGQQVTLSCSPISGHRSVSWYQQTPGQGLQFLFEYFSETQRNKGNFPGRFSGRQFSNSRSEMNVSTLELGDSALYLCASSLGPGRDTGNTIYFGEGSWLTVV.

This sequence joins TRBV12-5 and TRBJ2-7; a weak D match, TRBD1 (6 bases). V was pared by 5 bases and J by 7 bases, with 21 bases between. Germline V gene lookup returns CDR1 LGHNT and CDR2 FRNRAP. The CDR3 is 15 residues long. DNA for the CDR3: TGTGCTAGTGGTCAACCATCCTGGGACAAGCCGGAGCAGTACTTC. It encodes CASGQPSWDKPEQYF. Based on the CDR3 plus reference TRBV12-5 and TRBJ2-7, the full variable domain is DARVTQTPRHKVTEMGQEVTMRCQPILGHNTVFWYRQTMMQGLELLAYFRNRAPLDDSGMPKDRFSAEMPDATLATLKIQPSEPRDSAVYFCASGQPSWDKPEQYFGPGTRLTVT.

The J gene is TRBJ2-7, the V gene TRBV10-3; a weak D match, TRBD1 (6 bases). The germline gives CDR1 ENHRY, CDR2 SYGVKD. Trimming took 6 bases from V and 2 from J, leaving 11 bases between them. This CDR3 is built from 13 residues. The CDR3 nucleotides are TGTGCCATCAGCGCCCAGGGGACCTACGAGCAGTACTTC. Residues: CAISAQGTYEQYF.

V usage is TRBV7-9 and J usage is TRBJ1-1; D remains ambiguous. CDR1 is SEHNR and CDR2 is FQNEAQ in the germline V gene (reference sequence). Trimming removed 2 bases at V and 1 base at J, with 5 bases between. CDR3 length equals 13 residues. The CDR3 spells CASSLTSNTEAFF. The CDR3 bases are TGTGCCAGCAGCTTAACCTCGAACACTGAAGCTTTCTTT.

This chain joins TRBV9 and TRBJ1-4; TRBD1 agrees at 9 bases. The CDR3 runs to 14 residues. Trimming cost V 4 bases and J 10 bases; bases outside gene matches: 8. CDR1 and CDR2 from the germline V gene are SGDLS and YYNGEE. The CDR3 reads CASSKQGAKGKLFF. CDR3 in DNA: TGTGCCAGCAGCAAACAGGGGGCGAAGGGAAAACTGTTTTTT.

This clone was seen a handful of times. The rearrangement links TRBV30 to TRBJ1-2; D perhaps matches TRBD1 (5 bases). The length of the CDR3 is 14 residues. The ends were cut back, 6 bases at V and 4 bases at J, with 18 bases in the middle. Germline loops: CDR1 GTSNPN, CDR2 SVGIG (reference sequence). The CDR3 spells CACQGWDRGYGYTF. As DNA, the CDR3 is TGTGCCTGTCAGGGCTGGGATAGGGGCTATGGCTACACCTTC.

This chain links TRBV9 with TRBJ1-6; 8 bases match TRBD1. The CDR3 loop spans 17 amino acids. Trimming cost V 3 bases and J 2 bases; bases outside gene matches: 7. The germline V gene has CDR1 SGDLS and CDR2 YYNGEE. CDR3 residues: CASSGSDRAPYNSPLHF. The CDR3, as DNA: TGTGCCAGCAGCGGATCGGACAGGGCCCCCTATAATTCACCCCTCCACTTT.

The rearrangement joins TRBV2 to TRBJ2-1, with 9 bases fitting TRBD1. V gave up 6 bases and J gave up 5 bases; unmatched junction bases: 8. The CDR3 loop spans 15 amino acids. Germline values: CDR1 SNHLY, CDR2 FYNNEI. The CDR3 loop is CASRPRDRADNEQFF. The CDR3 DNA reads as TGTGCCAGCAGACCCCGGGACAGGGCGGACAATGAGCAGTTCTTC. Looking up the rest from reference TRBV2 and TRBJ2-1 gives the full variable domain: EPEVTQTPSHQVTQMGQEVILRCVPISNHLYFYWYRQILGQKVEFLVSFYNNEISEKSEIFDDQFSVERPDGSNFTLKIRSTKLEDSAMYFCASRPRDRADNEQFFGPGTRLTVL.

This rearrangement joins TRBV2 to TRBJ2-1; TRBD1 agrees at 7 bases. The V gene end was trimmed by 4 bases and the J gene end by 5 bases; junction bases not matched to a gene: 5. Per germline, CDR1 SNHLY and CDR2 FYNNEI. This CDR3 is 14 amino acids long. The CDR3 region is CASSVRQGDNEQFF. CDR3 coding DNA: TGTGCCAGCAGTGTGCGACAGGGAGACAATGAGCAGTTCTTC.

The V and J genes are TRBV6-5 and TRBJ2-7; D gene uncertain. The CDR3 is made up of 12 amino acids. V was cut by 6 bases and J by 6 bases, with 12 bases left in between. Germline loops: CDR1 MNHEY, CDR2 SVGAGI. The chain's CDR3 is CASSPAIGEQYF. DNA of the CDR3: TGTGCCAGCAGCCCCGCGATTGGCGAGCAGTACTTC.

V and J are TRBV30 and TRBJ1-1; no clear D. CDR3 length: 10 residues. Germline CDR1 reads GTSNPN; CDR2 reads SVGIG (reference sequence). V lost 6 bases and J 5 bases, leaving 7 bases between the germline ends. Here the CDR3 DNA reads TGTGCCTGCCCGAGTACTGAAGCTTTCTTT. This sequence encodes CACPSTEAFF.

The chain employs TRBV6-6 and TRBJ1-1, with D possibly being TRBD1 (6 bases). CDR1 is MNHNY, CDR2 SVGAGI, per germline (reference sequence). V lost 5 bases and J lost 8, with 9 bases in between. This CDR3 contains 11 residues. Written as DNA, the CDR3 is TGTGCCAGCAGTCTCGGGGGCGAAGCTTTCTTT. It is translated as CASSLGGEAFF.

Note on this clone: An end of the junction differs from the germline gene, which may be a read error. The V call is TRBV19, the J call TRBJ1-4; perhaps TRBD1 as D (5 bases). The CDR3 extends over 13 amino acids. Per the germline V gene, CDR1 is LNHDA and CDR2 is SQIVND (reference sequence). The CDR3 sequence: CASSIDLRDPPVF. DNA for the CDR3: TGTGCCAGTAGTATAGACCTCCGGGACCCGCCTGTTTTT.

The chain joins TRBV10-3 to TRBJ2-3, with D perhaps TRBD2 (5 bases). V was clipped by 4 bases and J by 4 bases, with 21 bases between them. This CDR3 has 17 amino acids. CDR1 is ENHRY and CDR2 is SYGVKD in the germline V gene. CDR3 residues: CAISGDETILGPDTQYF. Here the CDR3 DNA reads TGTGCCATCAGTGGAGACGAGACTATCTTAGGACCAGATACGCAGTATTTT.

The chain carries TRBV5-1 and TRBJ2-7; D tentatively fits TRBD1 or TRBD2 (5 bases each). Germline V gives CDR1 SGHRS, CDR2 YFSETQ. The CDR3 is 14 residues long. V dropped 4 bases and J dropped 3 bases, with 14 bases sitting between them. This CDR3 reads CASSPGTAFYEQYF. The CDR3 bases are TGCGCCAGCAGCCCGGGGACGGCCTTCTACGAGCAGTACTTC. The whole variable domain, filled in from reference TRBV5-1 and TRBJ2-7, reads KAGVTQTPRYLIKTRGQQVTLSCSPISGHRSVSWYQQTPGQGLQFLFEYFSETQRNKGNFPGRFSGRQFSNSRSEMNVSTLELGDSALYLCASSPGTAFYEQYFGPGTRLTVT.

This clone was picked up a small number of times. The V gene is TRBV7-9, the J gene TRBJ1-5, with 12 bases identical to TRBD1. Losses at the gene ends were 5 bases for V and 7 bases for J; bases not matched to a gene: 9. CDR3 length: 16 residues. CDR1 is SEHNR and CDR2 is FQNEAQ in the germline V gene (reference sequence). CDR3 DNA sequence: TGTGCCAGCAGCGGCAAGGGACAGGGGGCTAGGCAGCCCCAGCATTTT. Protein sequence: CASSGKGQGARQPQHF.

This rearrangement joins TRBV5-1 to TRBJ1-2; tentative D call: TRBD1 (5 bases). Trimming took off 2 bases at V and 13 bases at J, with 27 bases between the two ends. This CDR3 has 16 residues. The germline V gene encodes CDR1 SGHRS and CDR2 YFSETQ. The CDR3 spells CASSFRDPGKFGDCTF. CDR3 bases: TGCGCCAGCAGCTTCAGGGATCCCGGCAAATTCGGGGACTGCACCTTC.

This clone has a handful of counts. V usage is TRBV29-1 and J usage is TRBJ1-1; D ambiguous. Germline V gene sequence: CDR1 SQVTM, CDR2 ANQGSEA. This CDR3 has 12 residues. V lost 7 bases, J lost 4 bases, and 13 bases lay in between. This CDR3 reads CSASPGPTEAFF. Here the CDR3 DNA reads TGCAGCGCCTCCCCTGGGCCCACTGAAGCTTTCTTT.

The chain uses TRBV30 and TRBJ2-1; the match to TRBD2 covers 12 bases. Looked up from germline, CDR1 is GTSNPN and CDR2 is SVGIG (reference sequence). V trimming: 3 bases; J trimming: 5 bases; junction bases outside the gene matches: 5. This CDR3 is built from 15 residues. CDR3 coding DNA: TGTGCCTGGAGCGTCGGACTAGCGGGGAACAATGAGCAGTTCTTC. This codes for CAWSVGLAGNNEQFF.

V gene TRBV30 combines with J gene TRBJ1-2; D is perhaps TRBD1 (5 bases). V was clipped by 7 bases and J by 6 bases, with 9 bases between them. Germline assignment: CDR1 GTSNPN and CDR2 SVGIG (reference sequence). The CDR3 loop spans 10 amino acids. In DNA form, the CDR3 reads TGTGCCTACAGGAGAAATGGCTACACCTTC. Translated: CAYRRNGYTF. Based on the CDR3 plus reference TRBV30 and TRBJ1-2, the full variable domain is SQTIHQWPATLVQPVGSPLSLECTVEGTSNPNLYWYRQAAGRGLQLLFYSVGIGQISSEVPQNLSASRPQDRQFILSSKKLLLSDSGFYLCAYRRNGYTFGSGTRLTVV.

The CDR3 DNA is TGCAGCGTTCGGGGCCAAGGAGGGCCCCAGCATTTT. This encodes CSVRGQGGPQHF. J is TRBJ1-5 and V is TRBV29-1; TRBD1 is a possible D gene (5 bases). The CDR3 consists of 12 residues. CDR1 and CDR2 from the germline V gene are SQVTM and ANQGSEA. The V end lost 5 bases, the J end lost 9 bases, and 14 bases lay between the germline ends.

The chain couples TRBV5-1 to TRBJ1-5; 10 bases align to TRBD1. The CDR3 has 14 amino acids. The ends lost 4 bases at V and 8 bases at J; junction bases unmatched: 6. Per the germline V gene, CDR1 is SGHRS and CDR2 is YFSETQ. The CDR3 reads CASSEGTGEEPQHF. The CDR3 region has the DNA TGCGCCAGCAGCGAGGGGACAGGGGAAGAGCCCCAGCATTTT.